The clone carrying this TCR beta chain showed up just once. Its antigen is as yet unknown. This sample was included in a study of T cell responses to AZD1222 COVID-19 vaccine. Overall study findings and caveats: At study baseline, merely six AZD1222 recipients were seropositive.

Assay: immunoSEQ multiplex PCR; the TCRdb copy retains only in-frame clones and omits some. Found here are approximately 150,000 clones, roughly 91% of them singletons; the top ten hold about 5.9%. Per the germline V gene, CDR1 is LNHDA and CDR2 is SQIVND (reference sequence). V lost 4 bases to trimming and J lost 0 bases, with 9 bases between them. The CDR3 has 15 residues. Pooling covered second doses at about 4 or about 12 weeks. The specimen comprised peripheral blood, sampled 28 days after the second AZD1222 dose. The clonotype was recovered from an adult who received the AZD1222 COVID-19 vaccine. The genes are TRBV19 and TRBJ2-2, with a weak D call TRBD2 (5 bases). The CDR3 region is CASSNPGANTGELFF. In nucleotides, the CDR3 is TGTGCCAGTAGTAACCCCGGGGCGAACACCGGGGAGCTGTTTTTT.